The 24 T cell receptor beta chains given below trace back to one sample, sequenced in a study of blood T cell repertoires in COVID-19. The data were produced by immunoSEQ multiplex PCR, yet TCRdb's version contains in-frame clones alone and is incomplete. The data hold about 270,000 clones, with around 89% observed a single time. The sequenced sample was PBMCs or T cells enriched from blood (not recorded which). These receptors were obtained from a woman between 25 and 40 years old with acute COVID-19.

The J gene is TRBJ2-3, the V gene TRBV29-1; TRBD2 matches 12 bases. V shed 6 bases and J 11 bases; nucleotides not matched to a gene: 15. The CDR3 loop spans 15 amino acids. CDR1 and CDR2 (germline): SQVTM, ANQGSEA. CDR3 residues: CSVTPRLAGGPEQYF. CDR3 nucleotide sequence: TGCAGCGTCACGCCTCGGCTAGCGGGAGGGCCTGAGCAGTATTTT.

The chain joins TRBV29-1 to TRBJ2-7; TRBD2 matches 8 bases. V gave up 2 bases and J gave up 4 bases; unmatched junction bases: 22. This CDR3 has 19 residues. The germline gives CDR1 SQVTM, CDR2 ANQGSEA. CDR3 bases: TGCAGCGTTGAAACTTGGTCGGCTGGGGCGGGAGGCAGGCGTTACGAGCAGTACTTC. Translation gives CSVETWSAGAGGRRYEQYF.

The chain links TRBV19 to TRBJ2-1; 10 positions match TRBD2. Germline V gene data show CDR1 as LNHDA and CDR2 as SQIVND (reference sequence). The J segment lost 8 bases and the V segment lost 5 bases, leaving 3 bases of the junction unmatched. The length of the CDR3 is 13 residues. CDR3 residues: CASSLLAGDEQFF. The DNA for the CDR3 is TGTGCCAGTAGTTTGCTAGCGGGAGATGAGCAGTTCTTC. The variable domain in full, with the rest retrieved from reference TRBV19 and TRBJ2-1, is DGGITQSPKYLFRKEGQNVTLSCEQNLNHDAMYWYRQDPGQGLRLIYYSQIVNDFQKGDIAEGYSVSREKKESFPLTVTSAQKNPTAFYLCASSLLAGDEQFFGPGTRLTVL.

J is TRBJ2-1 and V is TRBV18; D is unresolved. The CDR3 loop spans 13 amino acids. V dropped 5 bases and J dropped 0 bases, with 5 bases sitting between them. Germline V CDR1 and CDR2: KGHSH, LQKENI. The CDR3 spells CASSTSSYNEQFF. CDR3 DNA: TGTGCCAGCTCAACCAGCTCCTACAATGAGCAGTTCTTC.

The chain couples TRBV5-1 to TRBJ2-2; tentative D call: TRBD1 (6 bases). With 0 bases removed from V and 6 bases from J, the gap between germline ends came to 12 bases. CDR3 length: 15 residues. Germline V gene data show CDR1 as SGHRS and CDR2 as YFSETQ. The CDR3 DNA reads TGCGCCAGCAGCTTGGCCCCAGGGGCGGCCGGGGAGCTGTTTTTT. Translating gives CASSLAPGAAGELFF.

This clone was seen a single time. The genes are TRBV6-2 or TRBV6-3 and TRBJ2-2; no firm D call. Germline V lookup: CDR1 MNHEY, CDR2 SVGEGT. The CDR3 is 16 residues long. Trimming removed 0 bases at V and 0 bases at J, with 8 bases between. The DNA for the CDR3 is TGTGCCAGCAGTTACTCCCCCCTTCCGAACACCGGGGAGCTGTTTTTT. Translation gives CASSYSPLPNTGELFF.

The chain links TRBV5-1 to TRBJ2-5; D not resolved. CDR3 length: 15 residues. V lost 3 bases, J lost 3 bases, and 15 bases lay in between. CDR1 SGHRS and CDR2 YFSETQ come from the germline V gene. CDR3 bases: TGCGCCAGCAGCTCCGAGACTCTAGTGGAAGAGACCCAGTACTTC. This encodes CASSSETLVEETQYF.

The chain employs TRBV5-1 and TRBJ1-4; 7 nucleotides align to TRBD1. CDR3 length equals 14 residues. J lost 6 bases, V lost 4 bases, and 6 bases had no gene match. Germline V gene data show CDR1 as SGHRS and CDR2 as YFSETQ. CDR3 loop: CASSEGGADEKLFF. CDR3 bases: TGCGCCAGCAGCGAAGGGGGCGCGGATGAAAAACTGTTTTTT.

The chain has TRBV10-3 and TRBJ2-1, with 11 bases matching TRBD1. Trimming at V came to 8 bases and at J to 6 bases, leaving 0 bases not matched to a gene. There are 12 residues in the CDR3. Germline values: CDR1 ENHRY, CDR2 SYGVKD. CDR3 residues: CAIGTGGNEQFF. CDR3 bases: TGTGCCATCGGGACAGGGGGCAATGAGCAGTTCTTC.

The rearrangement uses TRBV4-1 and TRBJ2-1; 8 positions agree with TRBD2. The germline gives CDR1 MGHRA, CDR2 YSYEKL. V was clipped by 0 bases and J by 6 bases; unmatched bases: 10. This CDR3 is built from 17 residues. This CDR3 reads CASSQDIWTSYLNEQFF. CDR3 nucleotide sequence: TGCGCCAGCAGCCAAGATATCTGGACTAGCTATCTCAATGAGCAGTTCTTC.

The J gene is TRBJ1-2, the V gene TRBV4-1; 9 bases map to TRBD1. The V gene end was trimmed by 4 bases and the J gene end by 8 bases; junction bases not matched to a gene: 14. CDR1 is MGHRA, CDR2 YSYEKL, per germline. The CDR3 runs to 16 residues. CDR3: CASSPLSGTGIKGYTF. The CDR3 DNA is TGCGCCAGCAGCCCACTCTCCGGGACAGGGATTAAGGGCTACACCTTC.

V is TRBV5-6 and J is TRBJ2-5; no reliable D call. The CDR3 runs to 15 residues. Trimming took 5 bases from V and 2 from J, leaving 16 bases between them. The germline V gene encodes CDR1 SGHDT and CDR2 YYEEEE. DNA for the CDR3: TGTGCCAGCAGTCCCGGTTCGGAGTGGCAAGAGACCCAGTACTTC. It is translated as CASSPGSEWQETQYF.

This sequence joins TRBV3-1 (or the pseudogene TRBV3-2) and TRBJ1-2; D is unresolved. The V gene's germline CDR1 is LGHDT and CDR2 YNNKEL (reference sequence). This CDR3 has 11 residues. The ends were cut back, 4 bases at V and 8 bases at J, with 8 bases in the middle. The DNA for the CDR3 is TGTGCCAGCAGCCCTGGAGGAGGCTACACCTTC. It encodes CASSPGGGYTF.

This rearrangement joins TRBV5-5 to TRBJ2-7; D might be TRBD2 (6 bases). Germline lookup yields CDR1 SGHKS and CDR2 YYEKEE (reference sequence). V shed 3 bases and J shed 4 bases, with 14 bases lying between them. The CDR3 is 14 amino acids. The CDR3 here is CASSSLDAGYEQYF. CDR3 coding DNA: TGTGCCAGCAGCTCCCTGGATGCGGGGTACGAGCAGTACTTC.

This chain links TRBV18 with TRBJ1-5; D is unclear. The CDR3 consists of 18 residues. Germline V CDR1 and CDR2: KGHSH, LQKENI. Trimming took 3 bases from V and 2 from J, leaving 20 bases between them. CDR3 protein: CASSPNSPPGGGNQPQHF. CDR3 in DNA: TGTGCCAGCTCACCGAATTCCCCCCCGGGTGGAGGCAATCAGCCCCAGCATTTT.

This CDR3 reads CASSKEDRGYTEAFF. The CDR3 DNA follows: TGTGCCAGTTCAAAAGAGGACAGGGGTTATACTGAAGCTTTCTTT. This chain joins TRBV19 and TRBJ1-1; 9 nucleotides match TRBD1. V was pared by 8 bases and J by 5 bases, with 12 bases of the junction left unmatched. The CDR3 has 15 residues. Germline values: CDR1 LNHDA, CDR2 SQIVND (reference sequence).

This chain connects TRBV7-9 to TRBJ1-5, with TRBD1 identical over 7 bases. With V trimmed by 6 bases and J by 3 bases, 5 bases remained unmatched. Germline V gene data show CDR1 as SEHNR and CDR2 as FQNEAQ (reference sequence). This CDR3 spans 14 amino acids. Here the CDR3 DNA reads TGTGCCAGCAGTTCGGGACAGACCAATCAGCCCCAGCATTTT. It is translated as CASSSGQTNQPQHF.

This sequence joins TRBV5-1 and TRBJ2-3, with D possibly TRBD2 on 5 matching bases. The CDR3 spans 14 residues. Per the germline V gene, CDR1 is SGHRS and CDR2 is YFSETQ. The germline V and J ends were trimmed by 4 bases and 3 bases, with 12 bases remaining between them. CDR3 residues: CASSPGFGTDTQYF. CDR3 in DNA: TGCGCCAGCAGCCCGGGATTCGGGACAGATACGCAGTATTTT. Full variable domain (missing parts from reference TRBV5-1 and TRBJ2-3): KAGVTQTPRYLIKTRGQQVTLSCSPISGHRSVSWYQQTPGQGLQFLFEYFSETQRNKGNFPGRFSGRQFSNSRSEMNVSTLELGDSALYLCASSPGFGTDTQYFGPGTRLTVL.

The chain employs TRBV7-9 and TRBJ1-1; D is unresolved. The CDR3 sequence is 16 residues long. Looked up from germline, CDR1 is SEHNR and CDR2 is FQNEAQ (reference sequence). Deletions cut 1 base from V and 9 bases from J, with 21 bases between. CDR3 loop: CASSLDPPPVSRQAFF. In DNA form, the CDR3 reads TGTGCCAGCAGCTTAGATCCCCCTCCAGTCTCGAGGCAAGCTTTCTTT.

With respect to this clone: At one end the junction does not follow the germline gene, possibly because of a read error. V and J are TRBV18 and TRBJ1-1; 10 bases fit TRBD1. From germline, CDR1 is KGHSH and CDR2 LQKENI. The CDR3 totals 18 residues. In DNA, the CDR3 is TGTGCCAGCTCCCCACGGGATGTGACAGGGGGCGAAAGTGCTGAAGCTTTCTTT. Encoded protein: CASSPRDVTGGESAEAFF.

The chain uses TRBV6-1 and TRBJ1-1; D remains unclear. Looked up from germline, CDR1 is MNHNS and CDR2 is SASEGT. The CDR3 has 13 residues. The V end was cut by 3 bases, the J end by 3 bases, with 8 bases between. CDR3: CASSDARDTEAFF. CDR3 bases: TGTGCCAGCAGTGACGCCCGGGACACTGAAGCTTTCTTT.

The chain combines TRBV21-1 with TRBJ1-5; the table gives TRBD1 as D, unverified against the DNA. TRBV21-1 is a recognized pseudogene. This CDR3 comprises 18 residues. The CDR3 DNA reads TGTGCCAGCAGCAAAGAAGTTCCGGGACAGGGAGGCAATCAGCCCCAGCATTTT. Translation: CASSKEVPGQGGNQPQHF.

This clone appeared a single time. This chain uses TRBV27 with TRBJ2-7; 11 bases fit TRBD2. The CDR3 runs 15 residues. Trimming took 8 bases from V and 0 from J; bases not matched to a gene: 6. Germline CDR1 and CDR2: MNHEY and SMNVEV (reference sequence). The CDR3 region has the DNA TGTGCCAGCCGCTCCGGGACTAGCGGCTCCTACGAGCAGTACTTC. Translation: CASRSGTSGSYEQYF.

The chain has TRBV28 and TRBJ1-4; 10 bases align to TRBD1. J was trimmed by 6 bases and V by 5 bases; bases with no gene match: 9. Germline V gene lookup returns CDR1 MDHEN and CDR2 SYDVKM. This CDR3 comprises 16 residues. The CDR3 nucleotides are TGTGCCAGCAGTCCCTATATTGGGACAGGGGATGAAAAACTGTTTTTT. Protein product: CASSPYIGTGDEKLFF.